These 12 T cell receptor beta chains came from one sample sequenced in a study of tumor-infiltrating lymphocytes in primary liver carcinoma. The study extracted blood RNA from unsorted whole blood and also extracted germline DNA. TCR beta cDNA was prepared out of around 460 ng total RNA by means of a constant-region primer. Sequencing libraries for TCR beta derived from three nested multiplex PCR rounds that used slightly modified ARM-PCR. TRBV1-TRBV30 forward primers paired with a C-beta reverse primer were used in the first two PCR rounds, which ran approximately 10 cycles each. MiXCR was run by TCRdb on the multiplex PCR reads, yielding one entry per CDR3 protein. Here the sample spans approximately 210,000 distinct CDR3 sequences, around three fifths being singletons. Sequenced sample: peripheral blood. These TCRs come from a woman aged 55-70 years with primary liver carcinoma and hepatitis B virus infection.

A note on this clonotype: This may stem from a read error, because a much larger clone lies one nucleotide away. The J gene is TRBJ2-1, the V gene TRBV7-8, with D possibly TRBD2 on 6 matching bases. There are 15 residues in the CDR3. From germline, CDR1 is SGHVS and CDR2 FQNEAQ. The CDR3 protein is CAGSFGGGPYNEQFF. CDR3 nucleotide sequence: TGTGCCGGCAGCTTTGGGGGAGGACCTTACAATGAGCAGTTCTTC.

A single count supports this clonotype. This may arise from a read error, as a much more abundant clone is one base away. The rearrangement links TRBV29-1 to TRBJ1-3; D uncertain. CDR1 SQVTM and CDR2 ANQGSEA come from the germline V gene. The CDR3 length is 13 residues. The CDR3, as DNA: TGCAGCGTTGATCCCGGCTCTGGAAACACCGTATATTTT. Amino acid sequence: CSVDPGSGNTVYF.

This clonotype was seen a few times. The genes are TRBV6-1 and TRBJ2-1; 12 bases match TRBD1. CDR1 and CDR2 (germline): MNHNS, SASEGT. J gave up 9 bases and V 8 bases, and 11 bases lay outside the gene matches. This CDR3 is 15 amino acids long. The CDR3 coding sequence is TGTGCCAGCCGAAGTCCGGGACAGGGGGCGTCTGAGCAGTTCTTC. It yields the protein CASRSPGQGASEQFF.

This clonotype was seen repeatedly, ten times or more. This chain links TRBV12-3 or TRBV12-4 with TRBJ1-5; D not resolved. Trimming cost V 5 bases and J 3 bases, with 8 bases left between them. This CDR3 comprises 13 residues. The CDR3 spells CASSVRVNQPQHF. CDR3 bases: TGTGCCAGCAGTGTCCGGGTCAATCAGCCCCAGCATTTT.

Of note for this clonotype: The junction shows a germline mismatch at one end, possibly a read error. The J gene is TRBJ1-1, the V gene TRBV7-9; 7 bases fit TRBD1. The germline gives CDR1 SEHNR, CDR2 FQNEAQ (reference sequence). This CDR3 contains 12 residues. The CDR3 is CTSSFQGQEAFF. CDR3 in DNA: TGTACCAGCAGCTTCCAGGGACAGGAAGCTTTCTTT. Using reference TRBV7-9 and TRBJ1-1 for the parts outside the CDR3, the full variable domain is DTGVSQNPRHKITKRGQNVTFRCDPISEHNRLYWYRQTLGQGPEFLTYFQNEAQLEKSRLLSDRFSAERPKGSFSTLEIQRTEQGDSAMYLCTSSFQGQEAFFGQGTRLTVV.

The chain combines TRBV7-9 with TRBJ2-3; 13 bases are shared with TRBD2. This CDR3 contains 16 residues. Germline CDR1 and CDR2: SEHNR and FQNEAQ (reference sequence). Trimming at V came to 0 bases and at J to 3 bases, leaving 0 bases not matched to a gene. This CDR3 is CASSLALAGGTDTQYF. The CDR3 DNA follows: TGTGCCAGCAGCTTAGCACTAGCGGGAGGGACAGATACGCAGTATTTT.

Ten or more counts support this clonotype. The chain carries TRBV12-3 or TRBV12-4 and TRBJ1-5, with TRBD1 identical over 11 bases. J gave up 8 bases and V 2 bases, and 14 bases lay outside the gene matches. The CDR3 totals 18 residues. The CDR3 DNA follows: TGTGCCAGCAGTTTAAGGGAGTTGGGACAGGGGGAATCAAAGCCCCAGCATTTT. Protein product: CASSLRELGQGESKPQHF.

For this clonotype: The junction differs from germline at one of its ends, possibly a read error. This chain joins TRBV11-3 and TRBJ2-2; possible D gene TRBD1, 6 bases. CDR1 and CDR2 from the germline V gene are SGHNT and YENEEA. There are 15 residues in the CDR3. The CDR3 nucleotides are TGTGTCAGCAGCTTACGATCAGGGGACACAGGGGAGCTGTTTTTT. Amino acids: CVSSLRSGDTGELFF.

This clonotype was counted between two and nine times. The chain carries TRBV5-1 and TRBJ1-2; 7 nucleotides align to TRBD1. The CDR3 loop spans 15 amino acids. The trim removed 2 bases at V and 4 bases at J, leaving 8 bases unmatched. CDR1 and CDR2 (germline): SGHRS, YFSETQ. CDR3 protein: CASSFEPGQFYGYTF. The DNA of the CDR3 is TGCGCCAGCAGCTTCGAACCGGGACAGTTCTATGGCTACACCTTC.

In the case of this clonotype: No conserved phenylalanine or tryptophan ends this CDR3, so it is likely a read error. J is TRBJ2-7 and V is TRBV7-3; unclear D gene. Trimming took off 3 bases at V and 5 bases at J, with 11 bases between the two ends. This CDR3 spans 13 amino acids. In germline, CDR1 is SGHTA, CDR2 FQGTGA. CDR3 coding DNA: TGTGCCAGCAGCTTTAATCGGGTTCACGAGCAGTACTAC. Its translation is CASSFNRVHEQYY.

The CDR3 DNA is TGCAGCGTGGTTGGGATAGCGAGAGCCTACGAGCAGTACTTC. Protein sequence: CSVVGIARAYEQYF. The chain joins TRBV29-1 to TRBJ2-7; possible D gene TRBD2, 5 bases. The V end was cut by 6 bases, the J end by 2 bases, with 17 bases between. Per germline, CDR1 SQVTM and CDR2 ANQGSEA. There are 14 residues in the CDR3.

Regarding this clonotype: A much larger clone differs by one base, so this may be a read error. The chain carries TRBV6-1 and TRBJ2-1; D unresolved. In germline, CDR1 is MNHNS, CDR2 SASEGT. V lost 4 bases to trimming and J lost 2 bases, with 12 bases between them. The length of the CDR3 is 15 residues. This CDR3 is CASSAHDGAYNEQFF. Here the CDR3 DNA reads TGTGCCAGCAGTGCGCATGACGGAGCCTACAATGAGCAGTTCTTC.